The subject of this entry is one T cell receptor (beta chain). Next came a second PCR, run for about 7 to 11 cycles, which used a sample-barcoded 5' primer along with a J-beta primer mix. MiXCR, applied by TCRdb to the 5' RACE reads, yields one record per CDR3 protein. This sample carries around 800,000 distinct CDR3 sequences, roughly 25% of them seen once, and the ten largest clones take approximately 2.9%. This CDR3 has 11 residues. V was trimmed by 5 bases and J by 6 bases, leaving 9 bases between them. Germline V gene sequence: CDR1 DFQATT, CDR2 SNEGSKA (reference sequence). This sample was taken from a study of blood T cells in healthy people across ages. These data were likewise used in another study, on T cells of mothers and their children. Turning to that study: At a sensitivity of roughly 91 clones per million clonotypes, no persistent microchimeric T cell clones appeared.

Sequencing used blood. This TCR derives from a boy aged 5-17 years in good health. This chain joins TRBV20-1 and TRBJ2-3; no definite D call. For the CDR3, the DNA is TGCAGTGCTGCTGGATCGGATACGCAGTATTTT. Translated, it gives CSAAGSDTQYF.